These 4 T cell receptor beta chains were all obtained from the same sample, sequenced in a study of post-analysis software for immune sequencing data. Study-level results: Compared with controls, patients had more of 4 or 5 TRBV segments, including TRBV5-6, TRBV5-1 and TRBV20-1.

These receptors lack a known antigen. Researchers reported that TCR beta cDNA libraries carried unique molecular identifiers. From the PCR reads, TCRdb called clonotypes with MiXCR, one entry per CDR3 protein. The sample comprises approximately 690,000 distinct CDR3 sequences, roughly three fifths of which are singletons, and roughly 12% rests with the top ten. The sample comprised blood. These receptors came from a girl aged 2 to 10 with multiple sclerosis.

This clonotype turned up a few times. The CDR3 nucleotides read TGTGCCAGCAGCTTATTTGGCCCTGACACTGAAGCTTTCTTT. It translates to CASSLFGPDTEAFF. The rearrangement uses TRBV7-6 and TRBJ1-1; D uncertain. Trimming removed 2 bases at V and 3 bases at J, with 10 bases between. The germline V gene encodes CDR1 SGHVS and CDR2 FNYEAQ. CDR3 length: 14 amino acids.

The chain employs TRBV24-1 and TRBJ2-1; D perhaps matches TRBD2 (5 bases). The CDR3 totals 14 residues. CDR1 and CDR2 from the germline V gene are KGHDR and SFDVKD. V dropped 3 bases and J dropped 10 bases, with 15 bases sitting between them. CDR3 residues: CATSDGWGWREQFF. The CDR3 DNA follows: TGTGCCACCAGTGATGGGTGGGGTTGGAGGGAGCAGTTCTTC.

The V and J genes are TRBV7-3 and TRBJ1-6; D ambiguous. The V end was cut by 5 bases, the J end by 7 bases, with 12 bases between. The CDR3 sequence is 14 residues long. Germline V gives CDR1 SGHTA, CDR2 FQGTGA. The CDR3 spells CASSNTGRNSPLHF. The CDR3 DNA reads TGTGCCAGCAGCAATACCGGACGGAATTCACCCCTCCACTTT.

The genes are TRBV15 and TRBJ1-1; 11 nucleotides agree with TRBD1. The CDR3 consists of 16 residues. With V trimmed by 5 bases and J by 8 bases, 13 bases remained unmatched. Germline V gene lookup returns CDR1 LNHNV and CDR2 YYDKDF (reference sequence). The CDR3 loop is CATSGQGANPEGEAFF. The CDR3 coding sequence is TGTGCCACCAGCGGACAGGGGGCTAATCCCGAGGGGGAAGCTTTCTTT.